The following is a T cell receptor beta chain sequence with its context. As yet, its antigen is unknown. This specimen comes from a study of identical twins. Study conclusions and caveats: The authors drew conclusions from cross-sectional statistical analysis rather than following the same donors. Insertions ran lower in abundant cord blood beta clonotypes, though not in memory repertoires.

Healthy Caucasians, and only they, were the donors. Through template switching, a universal primer site was introduced, and the cDNA contained unique molecular identifiers. Via MiXCR, TCRdb re-called the 5' RACE reads, giving one row per CDR3 protein. The top ten hold approximately 0.29% of the sample, which has roughly 1.6 million distinct CDR3 sequences, around 33% seen once. CDR3 length: 14 residues. Germline-derived CDR1 and CDR2 are DFQATT and SNEGSKA (reference sequence). This sequence joins TRBV20-1 and TRBJ2-5; tentatively, D is TRBD1 (7 bases). The J call may be in error: the DNA end matches TRBJ2-7 better. Sequenced material: cord blood. The sequence was obtained from a newborn girl in good health. CDR3 DNA: TGCAGTGCTAGTGGGAGGTCGACAGGGCGCGAGCAGTACTTC. Translating it yields CSASGRSTGREQYF.